This record concerns one T cell receptor (beta chain) sequence. The entire patient cohort was treatment-naive prior to thyroid surgery. Per the original data handling: CDR3 differences across clinicopathological groups were used to build a distant-metastasis classifier for papillary thyroid cancer. Through MiXCR, TCRdb re-clonotyped the PCR reads. It is TCRdb's table, rather than the study itself, that gives the V and J calls and clone size. Of about 40,000 clones in the sample, less than 20% were seen once. This sample was included in a study of metastatic and nonmetastatic thyroid tumors. The CDR3 has 11 residues. Germline values: CDR1 MNHEY, CDR2 SMNVEV (reference sequence). V was pared by 7 bases and J by 10 bases, with 13 bases between.

This sequence joins TRBV27 and TRBJ1-2, with D possibly being TRBD1 (6 bases). The sample was blood. This receptor was obtained from a female donor with papillary thyroid cancer or a benign thyroid nodule (not recorded which). Some clones in this sample may be carry-over from other donors' samples. CDR3 coding DNA: TGTGCCAGCAACACCCAGGGGAACTACACCTTC. Its translation: CASNTQGNYTF.